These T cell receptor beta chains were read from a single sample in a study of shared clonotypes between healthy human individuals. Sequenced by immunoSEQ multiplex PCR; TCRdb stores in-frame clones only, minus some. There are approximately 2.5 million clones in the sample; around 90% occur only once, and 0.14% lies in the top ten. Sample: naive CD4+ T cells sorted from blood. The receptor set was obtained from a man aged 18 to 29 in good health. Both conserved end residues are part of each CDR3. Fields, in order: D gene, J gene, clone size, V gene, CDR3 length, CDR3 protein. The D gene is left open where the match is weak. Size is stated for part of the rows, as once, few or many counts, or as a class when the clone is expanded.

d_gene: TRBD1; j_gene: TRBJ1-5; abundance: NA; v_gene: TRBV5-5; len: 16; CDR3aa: CASSPGTATTNQPQHF
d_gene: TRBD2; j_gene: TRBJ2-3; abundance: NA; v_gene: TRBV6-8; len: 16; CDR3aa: CASSSPRKRDTDTQYF
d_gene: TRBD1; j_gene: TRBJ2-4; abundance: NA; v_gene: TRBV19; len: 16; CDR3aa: CASSTLSGTGVSIQYF
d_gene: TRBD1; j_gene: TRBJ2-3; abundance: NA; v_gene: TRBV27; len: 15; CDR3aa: CASSPRDRSTDTQYF
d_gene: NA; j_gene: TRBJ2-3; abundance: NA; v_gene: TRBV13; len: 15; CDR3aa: CASSLTGRGTDTQYF
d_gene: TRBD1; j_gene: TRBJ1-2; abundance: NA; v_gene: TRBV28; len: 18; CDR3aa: CASTLLPGQGLSTDGYTF
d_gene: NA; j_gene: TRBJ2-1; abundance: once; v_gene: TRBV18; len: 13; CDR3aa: CASSPRAGNEQFF
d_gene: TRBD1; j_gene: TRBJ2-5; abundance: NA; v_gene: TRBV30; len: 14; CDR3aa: CAWSVQGIQETQYF
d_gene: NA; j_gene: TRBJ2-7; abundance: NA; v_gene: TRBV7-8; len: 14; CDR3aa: CASSSSTGHWGRIF
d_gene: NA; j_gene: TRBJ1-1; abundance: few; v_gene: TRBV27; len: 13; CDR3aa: CASSLSPNTEAFF
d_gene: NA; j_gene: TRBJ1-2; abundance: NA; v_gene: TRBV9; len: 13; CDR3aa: CASSVGTNYGYTF
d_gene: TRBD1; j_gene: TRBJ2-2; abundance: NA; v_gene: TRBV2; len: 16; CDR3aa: CASRPRTGGFNGELFF
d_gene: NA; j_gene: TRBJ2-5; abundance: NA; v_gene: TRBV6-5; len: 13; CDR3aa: CASRTTGQETQYF
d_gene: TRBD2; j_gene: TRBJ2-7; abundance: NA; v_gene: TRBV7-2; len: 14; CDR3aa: CASSPGGGPYEQYF
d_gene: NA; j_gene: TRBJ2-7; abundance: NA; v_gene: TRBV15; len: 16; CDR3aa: CATSRDWLAASYEQYF
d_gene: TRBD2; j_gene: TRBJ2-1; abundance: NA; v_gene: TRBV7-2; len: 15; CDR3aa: CASSWEGLAGNEQFF
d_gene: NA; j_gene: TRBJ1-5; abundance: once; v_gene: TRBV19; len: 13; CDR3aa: CASSIGQYQPQHF
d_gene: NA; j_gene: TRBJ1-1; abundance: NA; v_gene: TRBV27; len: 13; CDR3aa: CASSASGITEAFF
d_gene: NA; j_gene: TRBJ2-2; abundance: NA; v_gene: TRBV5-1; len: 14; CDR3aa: CASTRAGDTGELFF
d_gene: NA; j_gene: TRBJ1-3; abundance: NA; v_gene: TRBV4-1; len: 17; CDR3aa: CASSQGFAGLEGNTIYF
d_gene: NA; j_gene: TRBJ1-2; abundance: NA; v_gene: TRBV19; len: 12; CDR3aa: CASNSGSPGYTF
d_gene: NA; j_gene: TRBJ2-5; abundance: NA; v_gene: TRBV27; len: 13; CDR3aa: CASSPRRGETQYF
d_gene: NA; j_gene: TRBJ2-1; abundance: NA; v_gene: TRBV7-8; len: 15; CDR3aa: CASSPDYEDYNEQFF
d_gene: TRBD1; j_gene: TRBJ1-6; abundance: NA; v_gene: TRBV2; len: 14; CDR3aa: CASSTGTGTSPLHF
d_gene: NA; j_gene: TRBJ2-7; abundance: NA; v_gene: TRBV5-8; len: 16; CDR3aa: CASSLGQGTPSYEQYF
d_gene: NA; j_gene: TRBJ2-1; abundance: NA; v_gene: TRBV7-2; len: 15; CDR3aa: CASSLAMSSYNEQFF
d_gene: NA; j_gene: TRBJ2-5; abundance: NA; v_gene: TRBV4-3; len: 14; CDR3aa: CASSQDWGVETQYF
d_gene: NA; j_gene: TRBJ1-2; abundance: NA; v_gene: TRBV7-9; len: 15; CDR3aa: CASSSPGRSGYGYTF
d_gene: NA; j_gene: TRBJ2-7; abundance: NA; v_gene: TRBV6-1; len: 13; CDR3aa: CASSQGDAYEQYF
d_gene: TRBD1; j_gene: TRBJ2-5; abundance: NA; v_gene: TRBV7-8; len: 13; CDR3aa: CASGSGGGETQYF
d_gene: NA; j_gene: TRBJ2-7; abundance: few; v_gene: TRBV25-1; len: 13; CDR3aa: CASSEFGPAEQYF
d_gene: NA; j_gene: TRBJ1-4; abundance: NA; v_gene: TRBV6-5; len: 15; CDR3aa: CASSRSRATNEKLFF
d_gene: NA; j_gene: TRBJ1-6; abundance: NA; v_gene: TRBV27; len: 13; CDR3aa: CASSLWHNSPLHF
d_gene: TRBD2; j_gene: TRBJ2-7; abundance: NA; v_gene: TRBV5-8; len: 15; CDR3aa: CASSLGAGLSYEQYF